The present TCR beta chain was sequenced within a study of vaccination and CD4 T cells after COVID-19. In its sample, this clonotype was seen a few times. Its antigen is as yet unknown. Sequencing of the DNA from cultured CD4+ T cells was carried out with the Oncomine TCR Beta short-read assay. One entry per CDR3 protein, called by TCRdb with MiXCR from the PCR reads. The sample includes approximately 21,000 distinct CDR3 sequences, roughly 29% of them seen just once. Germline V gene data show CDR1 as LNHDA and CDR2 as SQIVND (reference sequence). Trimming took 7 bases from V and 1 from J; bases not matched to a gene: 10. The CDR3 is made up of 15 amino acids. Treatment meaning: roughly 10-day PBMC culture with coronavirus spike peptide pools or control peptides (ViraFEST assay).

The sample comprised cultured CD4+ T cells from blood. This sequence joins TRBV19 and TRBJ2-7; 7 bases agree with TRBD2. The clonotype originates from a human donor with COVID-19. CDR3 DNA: TGTGCCAGTAACAGCGGGGCTGGGGGATCCTACGAGCAGTACTTC. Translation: CASNSGAGGSYEQYF.